This is a list of T cell receptor beta chains from one sample in a study of T-cell memory formation after mild COVID-19. TCRdb called the 5' RACE reads again in MiXCR, with one record for every CDR3 protein. Found here are some 86,000 distinct CDR3 sequences, around 27% of them singletons; the top ten hold roughly 41%. The sample taken for sequencing was PBMCs or a T cell subset sorted from them (not recorded which). The receptors shown here come from a man between 18 and 35 years old who had mild COVID-19 (a few samples of this study predate the infection). Cell type and time point are not known. Both conserved end residues are part of each CDR3. Each record gives: J gene, clone size, V gene, D gene, CDR3 length, CDR3 DNA, CDR3 protein. The D gene is left open where the match is weak. The size field is filled for only some rows; it gives once, few, many or a size class.

TRBJ1-2,few,TRBV12-3/TRBV12-4,.,17,TGTGCCACCCTAGACGGGCAGGGGCAAAATCTCTACTATGGCTACACCTTC,CATLDGQGQNLYYGYTF
TRBJ2-7,.,TRBV4-1,.,14,TGCGCCAGCAGCCCCCCGGGGGAAGGGGACGAGCAGTACTTC,CASSPPGEGDEQYF
TRBJ1-2,many,TRBV7-8,.,11,TGTGCCAGCAGCTTTGGGTCAGGCTACACCTTC,CASSFGSGYTF
TRBJ2-1,few,TRBV4-3,TRBD2,22,TGCGCCAGCAGCCAAGATGGCGTAGGAGCGGGGGGGCCCTATAGCTCCTACAATGAGCAGTTCTTC,CASSQDGVGAGGPYSSYNEQFF
TRBJ2-2,.,TRBV5-5,TRBD2,18,TGTGCCAGCAGCTCCTCGGGACTGGCGGGGGATTTCACCGGGGAGCTGTTTTTT,CASSSSGLAGDFTGELFF
TRBJ2-7,.,TRBV12-3/TRBV12-4,TRBD1,15,TGTGCCAGCAGCCCCGGACAGGGTCGTTCTTGGGAGCAGTACTTC,CASSPGQGRSWEQYF
TRBJ2-7,few,TRBV7-8,.,17,TGTGCCAGCAGCGGGCGCCCCAGAATACGGGATCTCTCCGAGCAGTACTTC,CASSGRPRIRDLSEQYF
TRBJ2-3,.,TRBV12-3/TRBV12-4,TRBD1,15,TGTGCCAGCCACCCCCAGGACAGGGTAGGAGATACGCAGTATTTT,CASHPQDRVGDTQYF
TRBJ1-5,.,TRBV6-2/TRBV6-3,.,13,TGTGCCAGCAGTTACGACTTCAATCAGCCCCAGCATTTT,CASSYDFNQPQHF
TRBJ2-3,.,TRBV6-5,TRBD2,16,TGTGCCAGCAGTCAGGGACTAGCGGGGGCCTCAGATACGCAGTATTTT,CASSQGLAGASDTQYF